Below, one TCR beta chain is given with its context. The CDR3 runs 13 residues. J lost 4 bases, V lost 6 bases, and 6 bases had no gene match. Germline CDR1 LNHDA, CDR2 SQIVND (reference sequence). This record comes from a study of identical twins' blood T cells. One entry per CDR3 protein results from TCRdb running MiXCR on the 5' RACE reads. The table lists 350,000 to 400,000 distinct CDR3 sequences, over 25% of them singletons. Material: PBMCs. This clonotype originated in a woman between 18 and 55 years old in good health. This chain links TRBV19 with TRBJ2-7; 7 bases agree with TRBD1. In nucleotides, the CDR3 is TGTGCCAGTAGCCAATTACAGGGGTACGAGCAGTACTTC. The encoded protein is CASSQLQGYEQYF. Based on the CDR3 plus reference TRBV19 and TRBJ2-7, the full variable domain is DGGITQSPKYLFRKEGQNVTLSCEQNLNHDAMYWYRQDPGQGLRLIYYSQIVNDFQKGDIAEGYSVSREKKESFPLTVTSAQKNPTAFYLCASSQLQGYEQYFGPGTRLTVT.